This T cell receptor (beta chain) derives from a study of blood T cell repertoires in COVID-19. Across the whole study: Some COVID-19 samples were acute and others convalescent; all came from the United States, Italy and Spain. T cells, B-cell-depleted T cells, or PBMCs supplied cDNA or gDNA.

The sample holds one count of this clone. How the authors handled the data: Amplification with reference gene primers provided the estimates of nucleated cell counts. Here immunoSEQ multiplex PCR was the method, and the copy in TCRdb shows in-frame clones only, minus some. The DNA was the basis for D and trimming; V, J and clone size are from that table. The table includes roughly 180,000 clones, roughly 76% detected once. The CDR3 is 11 residues long. Germline V lookup: CDR1 DFQATT, CDR2 SNEGSKA (reference sequence). Trimming took off 0 bases at V and 14 bases at J, with 12 bases between the two ends.

The TCR sequence derives from a woman aged 50 to 65 with active or convalescent COVID-19. Material for sequencing was peripheral blood. The chain recombines TRBV20-1 with TRBJ2-3; perhaps TRBD2 as D (6 bases). The CDR3 protein is CSARDRGSVYF. The CDR3 nucleotides are TGCAGTGCTAGAGATCGGGGGTCTGTGTATTTT.